This note documents a single TCR beta chain sequence. Antigen unknown. CDR1 and CDR2 from the germline V gene are MNHEY and SVGEGT. The CDR3 has 14 amino acids. Between the trimmed V and J ends, which lost 6 bases and 0 bases, there was a span of 12 bases. Sequencing of DNA taken from cultured CD4+ T cells relied on the Oncomine TCR Beta short-read assay. Extraction of genomic DNA was performed on cultured CD4+ T cells. TCRdb fed the PCR reads into MiXCR, producing one record per CDR3 protein. This repertoire shows about 23,000 distinct CDR3 sequences, around three fifths found once; its top ten account for roughly 3.1%. The entry originates in a study of vaccination and CD4 T cells after COVID-19. Study observations and caveats: The study found that a median approximately 83% of reactive clones in convalescent patients appeared only post-vaccination.

Stated treatment: roughly nine-day PBMC culture with coronavirus spike peptide pools or control peptides (ViraFEST assay). ViraFEST relied on peptide pools to expand antigen-specific T cells; the TCRs were sequenced afterward. The genes are TRBV6-2 or TRBV6-3 and TRBJ2-7; maybe TRBD1 (6 bases). This TCR was sampled from a human donor who had recovered from COVID-19. Source material: CD4+ T cells from blood, cultured in vitro. CDR3 sequence (DNA): TGTGCCAGCAGGCTTACAGGGAACTCCTACGAGCAGTACTTC. Protein sequence: CASRLTGNSYEQYF.